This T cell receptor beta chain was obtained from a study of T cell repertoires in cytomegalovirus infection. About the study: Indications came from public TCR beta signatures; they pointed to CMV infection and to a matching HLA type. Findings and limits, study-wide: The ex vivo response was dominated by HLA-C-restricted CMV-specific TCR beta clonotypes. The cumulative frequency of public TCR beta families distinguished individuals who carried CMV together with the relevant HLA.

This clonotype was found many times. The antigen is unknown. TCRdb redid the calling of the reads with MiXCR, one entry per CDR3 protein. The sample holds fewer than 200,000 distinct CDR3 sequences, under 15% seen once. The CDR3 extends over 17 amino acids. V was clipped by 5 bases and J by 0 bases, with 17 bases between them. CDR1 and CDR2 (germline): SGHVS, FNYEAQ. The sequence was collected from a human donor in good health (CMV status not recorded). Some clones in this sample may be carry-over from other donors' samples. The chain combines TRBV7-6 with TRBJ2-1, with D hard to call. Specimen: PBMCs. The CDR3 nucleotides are TGTGCCAGCAGCCCCCGCTGGGAACTTAGCTCCTACAATGAGCAGTTCTTC. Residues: CASSPRWELSSYNEQFF. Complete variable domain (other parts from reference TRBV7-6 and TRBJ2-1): GAGVSQSPRYKVTKRGQDVALRCDPISGHVSLYWYRQALGQGPEFLTYFNYEAQQDKSGLPNDRFSAERPEGSISTLTIQRTEQRDSAMYRCASSPRWELSSYNEQFFGPGTRLTVL.